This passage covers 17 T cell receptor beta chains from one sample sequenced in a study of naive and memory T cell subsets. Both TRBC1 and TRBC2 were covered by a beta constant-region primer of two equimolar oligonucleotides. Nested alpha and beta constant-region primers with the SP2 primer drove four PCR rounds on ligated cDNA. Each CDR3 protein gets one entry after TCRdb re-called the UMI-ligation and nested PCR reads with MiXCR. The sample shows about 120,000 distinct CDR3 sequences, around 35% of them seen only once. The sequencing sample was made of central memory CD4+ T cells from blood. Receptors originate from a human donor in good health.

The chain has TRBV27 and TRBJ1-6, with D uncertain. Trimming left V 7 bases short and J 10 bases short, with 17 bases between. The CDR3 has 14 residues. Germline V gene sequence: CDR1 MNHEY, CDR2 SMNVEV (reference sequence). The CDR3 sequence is CASKPHKDGSPLHF. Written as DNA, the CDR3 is TGTGCCAGCAAACCCCACAAGGATGGGTCACCCCTCCACTTT.

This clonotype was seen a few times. CDR3 nucleotide sequence: TGTGCCAGCAGATTGACAGGGACACAAAACATTCAGTACTTC. It yields the protein CASRLTGTQNIQYF. This chain uses TRBV6-1 with TRBJ2-4; 7 bases are shared with TRBD1. Trimming took 6 bases from V and 5 from J; bases not matched to a gene: 7. Germline CDR1 and CDR2: MNHNS and SASEGT. The CDR3 runs 14 residues.

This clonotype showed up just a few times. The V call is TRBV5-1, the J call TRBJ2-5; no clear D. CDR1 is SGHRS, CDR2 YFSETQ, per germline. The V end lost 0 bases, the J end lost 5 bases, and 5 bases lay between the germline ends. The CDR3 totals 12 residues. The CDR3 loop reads CASSLAMETQYF. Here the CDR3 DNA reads TGCGCCAGCAGCTTGGCGATGGAGACCCAGTACTTC.

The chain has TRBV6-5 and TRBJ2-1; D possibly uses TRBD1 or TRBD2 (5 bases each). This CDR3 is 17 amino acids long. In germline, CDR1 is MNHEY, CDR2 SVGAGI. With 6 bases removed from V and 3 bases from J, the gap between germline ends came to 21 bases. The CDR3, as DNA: TGTGCCAGCAGGACTATCAGGTGGGGGAGAAACTACAATGAGCAGTTCTTC. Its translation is CASRTIRWGRNYNEQFF.

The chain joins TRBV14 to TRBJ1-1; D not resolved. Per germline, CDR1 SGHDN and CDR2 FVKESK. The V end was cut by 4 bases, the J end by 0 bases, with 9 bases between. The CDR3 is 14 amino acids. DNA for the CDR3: TGTGCCAGCAGCCTAAACATTATGAACACTGAAGCTTTCTTT. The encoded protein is CASSLNIMNTEAFF.

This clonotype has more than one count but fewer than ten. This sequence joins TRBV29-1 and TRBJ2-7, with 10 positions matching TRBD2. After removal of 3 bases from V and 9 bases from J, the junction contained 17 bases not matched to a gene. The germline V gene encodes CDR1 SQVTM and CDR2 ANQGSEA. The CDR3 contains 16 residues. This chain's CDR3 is CSVDSPLASGSGVQYF. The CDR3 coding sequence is TGCAGCGTTGACTCCCCGTTGGCTAGCGGGAGTGGTGTGCAGTACTTC.

CDR3 nucleotide sequence: TGTGCCAGCAGCCAGTTAACGGAGATCCATGAGCAGTTCTTC. Residues: CASSQLTEIHEQFF. J is TRBJ2-1 and V is TRBV3-1; D is unclear. The CDR3 is 14 amino acids. Germline V gene sequence: CDR1 LGHDT, CDR2 YNNKEL (reference sequence). The V and J ends lost 3 bases and 8 bases respectively, with 14 bases between them.

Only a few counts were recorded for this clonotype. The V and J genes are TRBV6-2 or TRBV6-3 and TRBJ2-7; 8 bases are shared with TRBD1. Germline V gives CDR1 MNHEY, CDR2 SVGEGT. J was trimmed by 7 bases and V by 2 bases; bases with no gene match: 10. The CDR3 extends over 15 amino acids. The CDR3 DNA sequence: TGTGCCAGCAGTTACCCCCAGACAGGGGCTAAGGAGCAGTACTTC. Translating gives CASSYPQTGAKEQYF.

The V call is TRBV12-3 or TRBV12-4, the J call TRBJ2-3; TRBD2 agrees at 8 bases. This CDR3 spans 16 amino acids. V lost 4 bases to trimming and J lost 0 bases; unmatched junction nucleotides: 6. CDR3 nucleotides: TGTGCCAGCAGTTGGGTAGCGGGATTTAGCACAGATACGCAGTATTTT. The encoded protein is CASSWVAGFSTDTQYF.

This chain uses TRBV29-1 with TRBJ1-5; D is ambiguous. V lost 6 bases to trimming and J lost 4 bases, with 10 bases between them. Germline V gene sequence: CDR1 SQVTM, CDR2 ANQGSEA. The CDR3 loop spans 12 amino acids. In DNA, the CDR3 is TGCAGCGTCCGGACGGCGAATCAGCCCCAGCATTTT. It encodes CSVRTANQPQHF. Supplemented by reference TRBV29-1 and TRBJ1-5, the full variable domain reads SAVISQKPSRDICQRGTSLTIQCQVDSQVTMMFWYRQQPGQSLTLIATANQGSEATYESGFVIDKFPISRPNLTFSTLTVSNMSPEDSSIYLCSVRTANQPQHFGDGTRLSIL.

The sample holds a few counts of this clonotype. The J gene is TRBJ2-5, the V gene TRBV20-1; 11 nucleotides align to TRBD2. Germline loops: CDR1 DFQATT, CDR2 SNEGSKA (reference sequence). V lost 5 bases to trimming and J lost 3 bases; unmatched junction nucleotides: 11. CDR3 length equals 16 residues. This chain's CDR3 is CSAVTRLLAGEETQYF. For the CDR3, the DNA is TGCAGTGCTGTAACGAGATTACTAGCGGGAGAAGAGACCCAGTACTTC.

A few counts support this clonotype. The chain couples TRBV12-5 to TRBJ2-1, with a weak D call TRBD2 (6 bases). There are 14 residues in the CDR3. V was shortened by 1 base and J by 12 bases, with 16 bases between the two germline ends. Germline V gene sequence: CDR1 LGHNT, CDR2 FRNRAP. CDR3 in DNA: TGTGCTAGTGGTTTGGAACTCACTAGCTCAGGGCAGTTCTTC. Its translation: CASGLELTSSGQFF.

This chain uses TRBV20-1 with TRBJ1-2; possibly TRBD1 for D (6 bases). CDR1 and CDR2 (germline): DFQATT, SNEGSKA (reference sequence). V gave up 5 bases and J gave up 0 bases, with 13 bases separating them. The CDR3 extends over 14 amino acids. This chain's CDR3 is CSALDSRSNYGYTF. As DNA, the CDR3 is TGCAGTGCTTTGGACAGCCGATCTAACTATGGCTACACCTTC.

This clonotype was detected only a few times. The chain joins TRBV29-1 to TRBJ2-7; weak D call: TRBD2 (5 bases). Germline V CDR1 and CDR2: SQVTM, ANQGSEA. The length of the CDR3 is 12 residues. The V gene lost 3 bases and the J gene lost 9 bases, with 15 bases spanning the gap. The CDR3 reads CSVETGSRGQYF. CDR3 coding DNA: TGCAGCGTTGAGACGGGGAGCCGGGGGCAGTACTTC.

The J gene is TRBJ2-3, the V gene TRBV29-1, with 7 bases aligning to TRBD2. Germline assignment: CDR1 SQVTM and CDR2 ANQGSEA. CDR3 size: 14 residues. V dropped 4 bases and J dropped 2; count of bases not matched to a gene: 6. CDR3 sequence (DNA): TGCAGCGTTGCTAGCGGAAAAGACACAGATACGCAGTATTTT. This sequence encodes CSVASGKDTDTQYF.

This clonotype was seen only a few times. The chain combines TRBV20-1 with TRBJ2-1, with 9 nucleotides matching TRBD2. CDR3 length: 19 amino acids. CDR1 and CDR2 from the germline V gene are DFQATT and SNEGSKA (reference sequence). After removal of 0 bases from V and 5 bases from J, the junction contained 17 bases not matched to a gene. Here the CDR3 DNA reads TGCAGTGCTAGAGATGATAAGGCTCTAGCGGGAAATCGAAACAATGAGCAGTTCTTC. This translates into CSARDDKALAGNRNNEQFF.

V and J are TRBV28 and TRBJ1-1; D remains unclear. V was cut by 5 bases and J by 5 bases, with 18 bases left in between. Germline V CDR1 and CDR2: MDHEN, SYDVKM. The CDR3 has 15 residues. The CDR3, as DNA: TGTGCCAGCAGTCCACAATCTACCCGCGGTACTGAAGCTTTCTTT. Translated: CASSPQSTRGTEAFF.